These 25 T cell receptor beta chains were sequenced from one sample in a study of blood T cell repertoires in COVID-19. Here immunoSEQ multiplex PCR was the method, and the copy in TCRdb shows in-frame clones only, minus some. The table has about 320,000 clones, around 85% seen once. The sample consisted of PBMCs or T cells enriched from blood (not recorded which). The origin of the receptors is a woman aged 25 to 39 who had been exposed to COVID-19.

This chain connects TRBV6-5 to TRBJ1-6; 7 nucleotides agree with TRBD1. V shed 6 bases, J shed 9 bases, and the junction held 8 bases outside the gene matches. CDR3 length: 14 amino acids. Germline-derived CDR1 and CDR2 are MNHEY and SVGAGI. The CDR3 spells CASSRDSQLSPLHF. The CDR3 nucleotides read TGTGCCAGCAGCCGGGACAGCCAACTTTCACCCCTCCACTTT.

This clone was found once. This CDR3 is CSASSNRRNTGELFF. The CDR3 bases are TGCAGTGCTAGTTCTAACAGGAGGAACACCGGGGAGCTGTTTTTT. The rearrangement links TRBV20-1 to TRBJ2-2, with D possibly TRBD1 on 5 matching bases. Trimming took off 3 bases at V and 1 base at J, with 12 bases between the two ends. This CDR3 has 15 amino acids. Germline V gene data show CDR1 as DFQATT and CDR2 as SNEGSKA (reference sequence).

This chain links TRBV18 with TRBJ1-5, with 10 bases aligning to TRBD1. The CDR3 has 15 amino acids. V was clipped by 1 base and J by 7 bases; unmatched bases: 4. Germline V CDR1 and CDR2: KGHSH, LQKENI. CDR3 nucleotide sequence: TGTGCCAGCTCACCACAAGGACAGGGGGGACAGCCCCAGCATTTT. Translating gives CASSPQGQGGQPQHF.

This rearrangement joins TRBV6-5 to TRBJ1-2; 8 bases are shared with TRBD1. Per germline, CDR1 MNHEY and CDR2 SVGAGI. The CDR3 has 13 residues. V lost 6 bases and J lost 8; bases outside the gene matches: 8. In nucleotides, the CDR3 is TGTGCCAGCAGGAGGGACAGGTTCAGCGGCTACACCTTC. Translated, it gives CASRRDRFSGYTF.

This clone has more than one count but fewer than ten. This chain connects TRBV19 to TRBJ1-2; unclear D gene. Trimming took off 0 bases at V and 4 bases at J, with 9 bases between the two ends. The CDR3 contains 14 residues. From germline, CDR1 is LNHDA and CDR2 SQIVND (reference sequence). CDR3 sequence reads: CASSIEGHGYGYTF. As DNA, the CDR3 is TGTGCCAGTAGTATAGAGGGCCATGGCTATGGCTACACCTTC.

The chain carries TRBV2 and TRBJ1-6; possibly TRBD1 for D (6 bases). The CDR3 length is 16 residues. The V gene lost 5 bases and the J gene lost 6 bases, with 17 bases spanning the gap. CDR1 is SNHLY and CDR2 is FYNNEI in the germline V gene. CDR3 DNA: TGTGCCAGCAGTTCCGGGACATTTACCCTTAATTCACCCCTCCACTTT. Translation gives CASSSGTFTLNSPLHF.

This clone was counted a single time. The chain joins TRBV15 to TRBJ1-1; D is undetermined. There are 14 residues in the CDR3. Between the trimmed V and J ends, which lost 0 bases and 1 base, there was a span of 6 bases. Per germline, CDR1 LNHNV and CDR2 YYDKDF (reference sequence). The CDR3 sequence is CATSRDTWNTEAFF. CDR3 bases: TGTGCCACCAGCAGAGATACTTGGAACACTGAAGCTTTCTTT. Full variable domain (rest looked up from reference TRBV15 and TRBJ1-1): DAMVIQNPRYQVTQFGKPVTLSCSQTLNHNVMYWYQQKSSQAPKLLFHYYDKDFNNEADTPDNFQSRRPNTSFCFLDIRSPGLGDTAMYLCATSRDTWNTEAFFGQGTRLTVV.

This clone was seen only a few times. The V and J genes are TRBV28 and TRBJ1-5, with D uncertain. This CDR3 spans 14 amino acids. CDR1 MDHEN and CDR2 SYDVKM come from the germline V gene. V was cut by 6 bases and J by 4 bases, with 13 bases left in between. In DNA form, the CDR3 reads TGTGCCAGCAGCCCTATCGTGTCGAATCAGCCCCAGCATTTT. Its translation: CASSPIVSNQPQHF.

V usage is TRBV27 and J usage is TRBJ2-7; 8 bases are shared with TRBD1. The CDR3 consists of 14 residues. V shed 5 bases, J shed 4 bases, and the junction held 7 bases outside the gene matches. The germline gives CDR1 MNHEY, CDR2 SMNVEV (reference sequence). The chain's CDR3 is CASSPRDRRYEQYF. In nucleotides, the CDR3 is TGTGCCAGCAGTCCCCGGGACAGGAGATACGAGCAGTACTTC.

The V and J genes are TRBV12-3 or TRBV12-4 and TRBJ2-1; 8 nucleotides agree with TRBD2. V lost 4 bases and J lost 11; bases outside the gene matches: 4. This CDR3 contains 12 residues. CDR3 sequence: CASSSTSEKQFF. In DNA form, the CDR3 reads TGTGCCAGCAGTTCGACTAGCGAAAAGCAGTTCTTC.

Points on this clone: One end of the junction does not line up with germline, which may come from a read error. The rearrangement uses TRBV7-7 and TRBJ1-3; no firm D call. The CDR3 spans 17 residues. CDR1 SSHAT and CDR2 FNYEAQ come from the germline V gene (reference sequence). The CDR3 region has the DNA TGTGCTAGCAGCTTAGCGGGAGGCCCGAGCTCTGGAAACACCATATATTTT. Protein sequence: CASSLAGGPSSGNTIYF. The full variable domain, its missing parts supplied by reference TRBV7-7 and TRBJ1-3, is GAGVSQSPRYKVTKRGQDVTLRCDPISSHATLYWYQQALGQGPEFLTYFNYEAQPDKSGLPSDRFSAERPEGSISTLTIQRTEQRDSAMYRCASSLAGGPSSGNTIYFGEGSWLTVV.

The V and J genes are TRBV6-2 or TRBV6-3 and TRBJ2-1; possible D gene TRBD1, 6 bases. V lost 2 bases, J lost 4 bases, and 15 bases lay in between. The CDR3 is made up of 16 amino acids. Germline V CDR1 and CDR2: MNHEY, SVGEGT. The CDR3 nucleotides read TGTGCCAGCAGTTACGGGGGCAGGGGAAGGTACAATGAGCAGTTCTTC. Translated: CASSYGGRGRYNEQFF.

The chain recombines TRBV12-3 or TRBV12-4 with TRBJ1-2; D not certain. This CDR3 has 13 residues. V lost 6 bases, J lost 2 bases, and 10 bases lay in between. The CDR3 DNA is TGTGCCAGCAGGGCCGGCGGAAACTATGGCTACACCTTC. Encoded protein: CASRAGGNYGYTF.

A remark on this clone: Mismatch with germline at one junction end may stem from a read error. V usage is TRBV28 and J usage is TRBJ1-2; TRBD1 matches 7 bases. CDR1 MDHEN and CDR2 SYDVKM come from the germline V gene. The CDR3 is 12 amino acids. CDR3 bases: TGTGCCAGCAGTTCAACCGAGAGGGGACAGAAGTTC. Translation gives CASSSTERGQKF.

This rearrangement joins TRBV4-1 to TRBJ1-4, with 7 bases identical to TRBD1. V was pared by 0 bases and J by 3 bases, with 1 base of the junction left unmatched. Germline loops: CDR1 MGHRA, CDR2 YSYEKL. This CDR3 has 15 amino acids. CDR3 sequence: CASSQDGTANEKLFF. CDR3 DNA sequence: TGCGCCAGCAGCCAAGACGGGACAGCTAATGAAAAACTGTTTTTT.

The chain uses TRBV7-9 and TRBJ1-5; 7 positions agree with TRBD1. CDR3 size: 13 residues. Germline V gives CDR1 SEHNR, CDR2 FQNEAQ (reference sequence). J lost 6 bases, V lost 3 bases, and 2 bases had no gene match. Here the CDR3 reads CASSFRDSQPQHF. The CDR3 nucleotides are TGTGCCAGCAGCTTCCGGGACAGTCAGCCCCAGCATTTT.

The chain is built from TRBV19 and TRBJ2-1, with D possibly matching TRBD2 (6 bases). The V and J ends lost 3 bases and 4 bases respectively, with 10 bases between them. Germline-derived CDR1 and CDR2 are LNHDA and SQIVND (reference sequence). There are 14 residues in the CDR3. The CDR3 protein is CASSMPGRYNEQFF. The CDR3 coding sequence is TGTGCCAGTAGTATGCCAGGGAGGTACAATGAGCAGTTCTTC.

The rearrangement links TRBV28 to TRBJ1-1, with TRBD1 as a possible D gene (6 bases). The CDR3 is made up of 15 amino acids. V lost 6 bases and J 4 bases, leaving 18 bases between the germline ends. In germline, CDR1 is MDHEN, CDR2 SYDVKM. In DNA form, the CDR3 reads TGTGCCAGCAGCACCAGTAGGGGGTTTGGCACTGAAGCTTTCTTT. The encoded protein is CASSTSRGFGTEAFF. Complete variable domain (other parts from reference TRBV28 and TRBJ1-1): DVKVTQSSRYLVKRTGEKVFLECVQDMDHENMFWYRQDPGLGLRLIYFSYDVKMKEKGDIPEGYSVSREKKERFSLILESASTNQTSMYLCASSTSRGFGTEAFFGQGTRLTVV.

The rearrangement uses TRBV27 and TRBJ2-1; 9 nucleotides agree with TRBD2. Germline values: CDR1 MNHEY, CDR2 SMNVEV (reference sequence). The CDR3 contains 14 residues. V shed 8 bases, J shed 8 bases, and the junction held 10 bases outside the gene matches. For the CDR3, the DNA is TGTGCCAGCCGATCCGGGACTAGCATCGATGAGCAGTTCTTC. Its protein is CASRSGTSIDEQFF.

V and J are TRBV6-4 and TRBJ2-1; 9 bases agree with TRBD2. CDR3 size: 16 residues. The V segment lost 2 bases and the J segment 4 bases; nucleotides outside the gene matches: 6. The germline V gene encodes CDR1 MRHNA and CDR2 SNTAGT. The CDR3 protein is CASSDAFSGGYNEQFF. The CDR3 coding sequence is TGTGCCAGCAGTGACGCCTTTAGCGGGGGTTACAATGAGCAGTTCTTC.

CDR3 protein: CASSSPGRRNTEAFF. As DNA, the CDR3 is TGTGCCAGCAGTTCCCCGGGTCGGAGGAACACTGAAGCTTTCTTT. V and J are TRBV28 and TRBJ1-1; D not certain. Germline assignment: CDR1 MDHEN and CDR2 SYDVKM. The V gene lost 4 bases and the J gene lost 1 base, with 13 bases spanning the gap. The CDR3 runs 15 residues.

The rearrangement uses TRBV30 and TRBJ2-1; 10 positions match TRBD2. CDR3 length equals 17 residues. V shed 4 bases, J shed 6 bases, and the junction held 15 bases outside the gene matches. The germline gives CDR1 GTSNPN, CDR2 SVGIG (reference sequence). This chain's CDR3 is CAWIPSYLAGVANEQFF. The CDR3 DNA follows: TGTGCCTGGATTCCCTCCTACCTAGCGGGAGTAGCCAATGAGCAGTTCTTC.

This chain joins TRBV21-1 and TRBJ2-5; TRBD1, the D gene given by the table, was not confirmed from the DNA. TRBV21-1 is annotated as a pseudogene. This CDR3 region has 15 residues. CDR3 sequence: CASSLRDRARETQYF. CDR3 sequence (DNA): TGTGCCAGCAGCCTCCGGGACAGAGCTAGGGAGACCCAGTACTTC.

This sequence joins TRBV28 and TRBJ2-2, with D possibly TRBD2 on 6 matching bases. The CDR3 has 16 residues. The germline CDR1 and CDR2 sequences are MDHEN and SYDVKM. The V gene lost 8 bases and the J gene lost 4 bases, with 20 bases spanning the gap. The CDR3 bases are TGTGCCAGCTTCCTTTCCGGGCTGGAGGGCACCGGGGAGCTGTTTTTT. Amino acid sequence: CASFLSGLEGTGELFF.

The rearrangement links TRBV12-3 or TRBV12-4 to TRBJ1-2, with D hard to call. With 5 bases removed from V and 4 bases from J, the gap between germline ends came to 8 bases. This CDR3 is built from 12 residues. CDR3 nucleotide sequence: TGTGCCAGCAGTCTACAGCCCTATGGCTACACCTTC. Its protein is CASSLQPYGYTF.